This T cell receptor beta chain was identified during a study of CD8 T cells in ankylosing spondylitis. This clonotype was found many times. Its antigen remains unknown. It was by quantitative 5'-RACE with molecular barcodes that TCR beta libraries were made. Via MiXCR, TCRdb re-called the 5' RACE reads, giving one row per CDR3 protein. The data show about 220,000 distinct CDR3 sequences, with roughly a tenth seen just once and about 19% held by the top ten. Study-level findings and limits: Blood from ankylosing spondylitis patients appeared to carry a characteristic eight-variant TCR beta motif. Several of the motif variants were reported before in synovial fluid and blood from reactive arthritis.

The CDR3 runs 16 residues. The germline gives CDR1 KGHDR, CDR2 SFDVKD. Trimming stripped 0 bases from V and 0 bases from J, with 7 bases between. This receptor was obtained from a male donor with ankylosing spondylitis or in good health (not recorded which). The chain uses TRBV24-1 and TRBJ2-2; no reliable D call. Sequencing used blood, either unsorted or a sorted T cell fraction (not recorded which). For the CDR3, the DNA is TGTGCCACCAGTGATTTGGCACAGCCGAACACCGGGGAGCTGTTTTTT. Its translation is CATSDLAQPNTGELFF.